Following are 7 T cell receptor beta chains from one sample sequenced in a study of glioma-infiltrating T cells after dendritic cell vaccination. Time point of the sample: after dendritic cell vaccination, including at tumor progression/relapse. Generated by immunoSEQ multiplex PCR, the TCRdb table keeps only in-frame clones and is missing some. The sample has fewer than 60,000 clones; approximately 91% are singletons. Sequencing used blood, obtained after dendritic cell vaccination. The source of these receptors is a human donor with glioblastoma.

J is TRBJ1-5 and V is TRBV4-1; 10 positions match TRBD1. Germline values: CDR1 MGHRA, CDR2 YSYEKL. V shed 3 bases and J 1 base; nucleotides not matched to a gene: 12. CDR3 size: 19 residues. The CDR3 is CASSQTGTGVVLSNQPQHF. CDR3 nucleotides: TGCGCCAGCAGCCAGACCGGGACAGGGGTCGTTCTAAGCAATCAGCCCCAGCATTTT.

The rearrangement joins TRBV6-1 to TRBJ1-1, with 7 bases identical to TRBD1. This CDR3 contains 13 residues. J lost 9 bases, V lost 2 bases, and 6 bases had no gene match. CDR1 and CDR2 from the germline V gene are MNHNS and SASEGT. The CDR3 DNA reads as TGTGCCAGCAGTGAACTCGGGACAGTCAAAGCTTTCTTT. As protein: CASSELGTVKAFF.

V gene TRBV7-2 combines with J gene TRBJ2-7; D is undetermined. V lost 5 bases, J lost 2 bases, and 16 bases lay in between. Germline CDR1 and CDR2: SGHTA and FQGNSA. There are 15 residues in the CDR3. As DNA, the CDR3 is TGTGCCAGCAGCGGCTCCTATGGGCCCGCCTACGAGCAGTACTTC. It encodes CASSGSYGPAYEQYF. The variable domain in full, with the rest retrieved from reference TRBV7-2 and TRBJ2-7, is GAGVSQSPSNKVTEKGKDVELRCDPISGHTALYWYRQSLGQGLEFLIYFQGNSAPDKSGLPSDRFSAERTGGSVSTLTIQRTQQEDSAVYLCASSGSYGPAYEQYFGPGTRLTVT.

V and J are TRBV7-6 and TRBJ2-3; no definite D call. The germline V gene has CDR1 SGHVS and CDR2 FNYEAQ. Between the trimmed V and J ends, which lost 3 bases and 0 bases, there was a span of 10 bases. This CDR3 is 15 amino acids long. The DNA of the CDR3 is TGTGCCAGCAGCTTGCCCTGGGCTAGCACAGATACGCAGTATTTT. This encodes CASSLPWASTDTQYF.

The J gene is TRBJ1-1, the V gene TRBV28, with a weak D call TRBD1 (5 bases). The CDR3 loop spans 17 amino acids. From germline, CDR1 is MDHEN and CDR2 SYDVKM. The ends were cut back, 5 bases at V and 5 bases at J, with 24 bases in the middle. The CDR3 here is CASSKLGLGGLGTEAFF. The DNA of the CDR3 is TGTGCCAGCAGTAAACTGGGACTCGGGGGACTTGGGACTGAAGCTTTCTTT.

This clone was seen only a few times. The genes are TRBV7-3 and TRBJ2-1, with 8 bases that match TRBD2. Trimming took 2 bases from V and 8 from J; bases not matched to a gene: 5. The CDR3 covers 14 residues. CDR1 is SGHTA, CDR2 FQGTGA, per germline. CDR3 nucleotide sequence: TGTGCCAGCAGCTTATCGGGACTAGTGGATGAGCAGTTCTTC. Protein sequence: CASSLSGLVDEQFF.

This chain joins TRBV28 and TRBJ2-1; 7 positions match TRBD1. The CDR3 has 14 residues. Germline-derived CDR1 and CDR2 are MDHEN and SYDVKM. J lost 4 bases, V lost 6 bases, and 6 bases had no gene match. The CDR3 sequence is CASRSGQIYNEQFF. The CDR3 DNA reads TGTGCCAGCAGATCGGGACAGATTTACAATGAGCAGTTCTTC.